This T cell receptor (beta chain) came from a study of identical twins (TCRdb year 2016). Background on the whole study: To test whether fetal clonotypes persist, this study deep-sequenced TCR alpha and beta repertoires from monozygotic twins, from unrelated adults of various ages, and from cord blood. Replicate twin experiments were performed at different times using different library preparation protocols to rule out contamination.

Every donor in the study was a healthy Caucasian. The twin cohort comprised three pairs of female monozygotic twins, all aged about 18 to 30 years. CD4+ and CD8+ T cell populations were isolated with positive isolation kits from Invitrogen. The CDR1 and CDR2 encoded by the germline V gene (reference sequence) are DFQATT and SNEGSKA. Trimming leaves V shorter by 0 bases and J shorter by 4 bases, with the junction holding 4 bases beyond the gene matches. From cysteine to phenylalanine, the CDR3 is 14 amino acids long. Only the CDR3 DNA is retained, 42 bases long and in frame from the first base. The protocol used for the library was 5' RACE. Sequencing was carried out with an Illumina HiSeq 2000. A universal primer binding site was introduced by template switching, and a unique molecular identifier was present in the final cDNA, enabling accurate counting of TCR cDNA molecules. First-strand cDNA for TCR alpha and beta chains was synthesized from specific primers in the conserved constant-segment region. To control for contamination, each cDNA library was double barcoded with a SMART-Mk sample barcode plus Illumina barcodes. TruSeq adapter sequences, together with Illumina sample barcodes, were added in two successive PCR steps. Sequencing of the TCR alpha and beta cDNA libraries was done on the Illumina HiSeq platform using custom primers. Processing in the source paper ran as follows. MiGEC was used to process raw reads and extract unique molecular identifiers, and MiXCR was used to find CDR3 positions. Recombination models were inferred per individual with the repgenHMM and IGoR tools using an EM algorithm. Shared clonotypes were analyzed with the tcR package in R, and sharing was normalized by the product of cloneset sizes. To study raw recombination free of thymic and clonal selection effects, out-of-frame nonproductive sequences were analyzed. In-frame beta chains were kept once TCRdb had trimmed the public reads at Q25 with fastp and called clones with MiXCR. When rows share a CDR3 protein, they turn into one entry using the most common DNA and genes. What appears here as the V and J calls and clone size reflects TCRdb's work, not the paper's. Here the sample has hundreds of thousands of distinct CDR3 sequences; about 24% occur a single time. Together, the top ten hold about 3% of the sample.

Overall study results and their limits: Conclusions relied on cross-sectional statistical analysis, since the same donors could not be followed over many years. Out-of-frame TCR alpha sharing in monozygotic twins was systematically underestimated by recombination models, whereas sharing between unrelated individuals was in agreement with the recombination models. Fewer insertions were carried by abundant cord blood beta clonotypes; a weaker similar trend was observed in young adult naive repertoires, while no such trend was observed in memory repertoires. Compared with coincidental sharing between unrelated individuals, out-of-frame TCR alpha sequences shared between twins showed an excess of sequences with low generation probability. Zero-insertion analyses could be partly confounded by invariant T cells such as MAIT and iNKT, though diverse VJ usage argued against such confounding for most clonotypes. In beta out-of-frame sequences, excess twin sharing was weaker, because having fewer shared sequences lowered the signal-to-noise ratio.

As to this clonotype: Its antigen is currently not known. Base qualities were left out, and no much larger clone turns up one base away.

The same sample was also used in a study of T cells expressing NK-cell markers. Reported in the second study: About eight donors provided sorted CD3+CD56+NKG2C+, CD3+CD56+NKG2C- and CD3+CD56-NKG2C+ T-cell subsets, whose TCR beta-chain repertoires were profiled. Seven of the eight sequenced donors were HCMV-seropositive and one was HCMV-seronegative. To restrict sorting to alphabetaTCR-expressing T cells, an anti-gammadeltaTCR antibody was added in several experiments. In over five donors, the dominant CD3+CD56+NKG2C+ clonotypes were among the top 10 CD8+ clonotypes and accounted for about 1.0-7.5% of CD8+ T cells. Those dominant clonotypes were again the most abundant among CD3+CD56-NKG2C+ cells in a handful of donors, at about 28.3-60.1%. It remained unclear whether the expanded NKG2C-expressing T cell clones were specific for HCMV antigens. The eight sequenced donors were randomly selected healthy volunteers, three men and five women. HCMV-specific IgG was detected in serum with a commercial ELISA kit to determine HCMV serostatus. MIGEC handled demultiplexing of the reads and grouping by UMI, while MiTCR was used to assemble and quantify clonotypes. To exclude erroneous sequences, only TCR cDNA sequences supported by at least two reads were retained. Downstream repertoire analysis used the tcR package, and clonotypes were matched across fractions by CDR3 nucleotide sequence plus V segment. VDJmatch was used to annotate antigen specificity against VDJdb, with one amino acid substitution in CDR3 permitted.

Specimen: CD4+ T cells sorted from blood. The source is a woman between 18 and 29 years old in good health. The V gene is TRBV20-1 and the J gene is TRBJ1-2; a stretch of 8 junction bases matches TRBD1. This receptor carries the CDR3 CSARDPGGFYGYTF. The nucleotide sequence is given as TGCAGTGCTAGAGATCCAGGGGGCTTCTATGGCTACACCTTC.